These T cell receptor beta chains were read from a single sample in a study of T cell responses to AZD1222 COVID-19 vaccine. Assay: immunoSEQ multiplex PCR; the TCRdb copy retains only in-frame clones and omits some. Altogether under 130,000 clones are present, approximately 92% being singletons, with the ten largest covering 44%. Specimen: peripheral blood, collected 28 days after the second AZD1222 dose. Receptors originate from an adult who received the AZD1222 COVID-19 vaccine. Both conserved end residues are trimmed from each CDR3. Fields, in order: V gene, CDR3 protein.

>TRBV10-3
ANGQGAQETQY
>TRBV29-1
SVEVNRGPVYGYT
>TRBV6-5
ASGWGSGETQY
>TRBV10-3
AIRGLADTGELF
>TRBV14
ASSQAPPYGYT
>TRBV30
AWSGLAASYEQY
>TRBV9
ASSVVQGGTGELF
>TRBV27
ASSPLQGAAGELF
>TRBV2
ASKGPGRGQF
>TRBV29-1
SVQDPARTEAF
>TRBV28
ASSSSGRAPDSYNEQF
>TRBV7-2
ASSLSGQSYNEQF
>TRBV7-3
ASSLGLSSYNEQF
>TRBV6-5
ASSYSWEQY
>TRBV19
ASSIQGSGPTEAF
>TRBV15
ATSQSNPSFNEQF
>TRBV6-5
ASSYSRVAVSYEQY
>TRBV4-2
ASSQDPPSWTSVSSYEQY
>TRBV20-1
SAGGVGGYT
>TRBV10-3
AISLTGQRVGTEAF